What follows are 24 T cell receptor beta chains derived from one specimen sequenced in a study of beta chain features in type 1 diabetes. Study-level findings and limits: Shortening that was moderate but significant affected the TCRB CDR3s of Type 1 diabetes patients in all four CD4+ subsets.

The study reverse transcribed the entire isolated RNA, so it sequenced expressed TCRB transcripts. Profiling relied on immunoSEQ multiplex PCR, and the TCRdb table lists in-frame clones only, not all of them. Among 350,000 to 450,000 clones listed, 10% to 15% were seen once. These receptors' targets are unknown. The specimen was naive CD4+ T cells from blood. Receptors were obtained from a woman aged 18-29 years with type 1 diabetes.

V and J are TRBV11-3 and TRBJ2-1; D is possibly TRBD2 (5 bases). In germline, CDR1 is SGHNT, CDR2 YENEEA. CDR3 length equals 15 residues. V lost 3 bases and J lost 8, with 17 bases in between. CDR3 nucleotide sequence: TGTGCCAGCAGCTTGGTGCTAGCTACAAGCGATGAGCAGTTCTTC. Its protein is CASSLVLATSDEQFF.

The rearrangement uses TRBV9 and TRBJ1-6, with no clear D. V gave up 3 bases and J gave up 10 bases, with 17 bases separating them. This CDR3 is built from 15 residues. CDR1 SGDLS and CDR2 YYNGEE come from the germline V gene. Here the CDR3 reads CASSAGGRRISPLHF. The CDR3 bases are TGTGCCAGCAGCGCCGGAGGGAGAAGGATCTCACCCCTCCACTTT.

This clone has more than one count but fewer than ten. CDR3 coding DNA: TGCAGCGTTCGGCAGCTAGCTCTAAACACTGAAGCTTTCTTT. Its translation: CSVRQLALNTEAFF. The chain joins TRBV29-1 to TRBJ1-1; D unresolved. V dropped 5 bases and J dropped 2 bases, with 15 bases sitting between them. The CDR3 extends over 14 amino acids. Germline lookup yields CDR1 SQVTM and CDR2 ANQGSEA.

This clone was observed a handful of times. The chain has TRBV11-2 and TRBJ1-1; D remains unclear. Germline lookup yields CDR1 SGHAT and CDR2 FQNNGV. V dropped 4 bases and J dropped 1 base, with 10 bases sitting between them. CDR3 length: 14 amino acids. CDR3 amino acids: CASSSVTENTEAFF. The CDR3 nucleotides read TGTGCCAGCAGCTCCGTCACAGAGAACACTGAAGCTTTCTTT. The complete variable domain, with remaining parts taken from reference TRBV11-2 and TRBJ1-1, reads EAGVAQSPRYKIIEKRQSVAFWCNPISGHATLYWYQQILGQGPKLLIQFQNNGVVDDSQLPKDRFSAERLKGVDSTLKIQPAKLEDSAVYLCASSSVTENTEAFFGQGTRLTVV.

This clone has more than one count but fewer than ten. The chain uses TRBV5-8 and TRBJ1-5, with 7 positions matching TRBD1. From germline, CDR1 is SGHTS and CDR2 YDEGEE. This CDR3 comprises 13 residues. With 5 bases clipped from V and 9 bases from J, the junction kept 8 bases outside the gene matches. CDR3 amino acids: CASSSDRARPQHF. Here the CDR3 DNA reads TGTGCCAGCAGTTCCGACAGGGCTAGGCCCCAGCATTTT.

In its sample, this clone was seen a few times. The V call is TRBV5-4, the J call TRBJ2-7; tentatively, D is TRBD1 (5 bases). The CDR3 has 13 amino acids. Germline-derived CDR1 and CDR2 are SGHNT and YYREEE (reference sequence). V lost 2 bases, J lost 3 bases, and 9 bases lay in between. The CDR3 sequence: CASSFDSLYEQYF. CDR3 DNA: TGTGCCAGCAGCTTTGACAGCCTCTACGAGCAGTACTTC. Full variable domain (missing parts from reference TRBV5-4 and TRBJ2-7): ETGVTQSPTHLIKTRGQQVTLRCSSQSGHNTVSWYQQALGQGPQFIFQYYREEENGRGNFPPRFSGLQFPNYSSELNVNALELDDSALYLCASSFDSLYEQYFGPGTRLTVT.

This clone has more than one count but fewer than ten. The J gene is TRBJ2-5, the V gene TRBV29-1; perhaps TRBD2 as D (5 bases). With the DNA end fitting TRBJ2-7 better, the J assignment may be wrong. Germline loops: CDR1 SQVTM, CDR2 ANQGSEA. This CDR3 region has 11 residues. The CDR3 here is CSVEREYEQYF. The CDR3 DNA is TGCAGCGTTGAACGGGAATACGAGCAGTACTTC.

The chain joins TRBV14 to TRBJ2-7; the D gene is possibly TRBD2 (5 bases). The germline V gene has CDR1 SGHDN and CDR2 FVKESK. With 1 base removed from V and 5 bases from J, the gap between germline ends came to 15 bases. The CDR3 consists of 15 residues. CDR3 in amino acids: CASSQVIGVVHEQYF. CDR3 DNA sequence: TGTGCCAGCAGCCAAGTAATCGGGGTGGTCCACGAGCAGTACTTC.

The chain recombines TRBV7-2 with TRBJ2-3; the match to TRBD1 covers 8 bases. The CDR3 runs 14 residues. Germline values: CDR1 SGHTA, CDR2 FQGNSA. V dropped 6 bases and J dropped 6; count of bases not matched to a gene: 8. The CDR3 bases are TGTGCCAGCAGTTCCAACAGGGGGGCGGATACGCAGTATTTT. It specifies CASSSNRGADTQYF.

The chain uses TRBV28 and TRBJ1-4, with D unclear. Trimming cost V 9 bases and J 4 bases, with 6 bases left between them. CDR1 and CDR2 from the germline V gene are MDHEN and SYDVKM. The CDR3 sequence is 11 residues long. CDR3 DNA: TGTGCCAGTCAAAATAATGAAAAACTGTTTTTT. This sequence encodes CASQNNEKLFF.

The gene calls are TRBV19 and TRBJ1-5; D unresolved. CDR3 size: 15 residues. Germline-derived CDR1 and CDR2 are LNHDA and SQIVND (reference sequence). V lost 4 bases and J 4 bases, leaving 14 bases between the germline ends. The chain's CDR3 is CASSTESVWNQPQHF. The CDR3, as DNA: TGTGCCAGTAGTACAGAATCGGTGTGGAATCAGCCCCAGCATTTT.

This chain joins TRBV6-5 and TRBJ1-1; D is unresolved. Germline assignment: CDR1 MNHEY and CDR2 SVGAGI. V lost 7 bases to trimming and J lost 6 bases, with 21 bases between them. The CDR3 is 15 amino acids. The CDR3 DNA follows: TGTGCCAGCACCCCGATTGCGGCGATCAACGCTGAAGCTTTCTTT. Protein sequence: CASTPIAAINAEAFF.

V is TRBV18 and J is TRBJ1-1, with a possible D match to TRBD1 (6 bases). The CDR3 contains 16 residues. Germline CDR1 and CDR2: KGHSH and LQKENI. The V end was cut by 2 bases, the J end by 5 bases, with 18 bases between. CDR3 sequence: CASSPRTGQVDTEAFF. The DNA of the CDR3 is TGTGCCAGCTCACCAAGAACAGGGCAGGTGGATACTGAAGCTTTCTTT.

This clone was observed a handful of times. This chain connects TRBV7-9 to TRBJ1-1; D may be TRBD1 (6 bases). The CDR3 covers 15 residues. Germline CDR1 SEHNR, CDR2 FQNEAQ (reference sequence). The V end was cut by 0 bases, the J end by 8 bases, with 16 bases between. The CDR3 nucleotides are TGTGCCAGCAGCTTAGCGACCTGGGGGCGTATAGAAGCTTTCTTT. Amino acids: CASSLATWGRIEAFF. Combining the CDR3 with reference TRBV7-9 and TRBJ1-1 gives the whole variable domain DTGVSQNPRHKITKRGQNVTFRCDPISEHNRLYWYRQTLGQGPEFLTYFQNEAQLEKSRLLSDRFSAERPKGSFSTLEIQRTEQGDSAMYLCASSLATWGRIEAFFGQGTRLTVV.

Written as DNA, the CDR3 is TGTGCCAGCAGTTTATTCAAGGGAGGAGACATTCAGTACTTC. It yields the protein CASSLFKGGDIQYF. The gene calls are TRBV27 and TRBJ2-4; possible D gene TRBD2, 6 bases. Germline V lookup: CDR1 MNHEY, CDR2 SMNVEV (reference sequence). V was clipped by 1 base and J by 8 bases, with 12 bases between them. This CDR3 contains 14 residues.

V is TRBV11-1 and J is TRBJ2-7; the D gene is possibly TRBD2 (5 bases). The V and J ends lost 0 bases and 1 base respectively, with 10 bases between them. Germline V gene sequence: CDR1 SGHAT, CDR2 FQDESV (reference sequence). CDR3 length equals 15 residues. DNA for the CDR3: TGTGCCAGCAGCTTAGCGATCACTAGTTCCTACGAGCAGTACTTC. This gives the protein CASSLAITSSYEQYF.

The chain carries TRBV4-1 and TRBJ2-1; 9 bases agree with TRBD2. Germline V CDR1 and CDR2: MGHRA, YSYEKL. V was clipped by 3 bases and J by 7 bases; unmatched bases: 13. The CDR3 spans 17 residues. The DNA for the CDR3 is TGCGCCAGCAGCCAGCTACCCTGGGCGGGAGGGAGGAATGAGCAGTTCTTC. Translation gives CASSQLPWAGGRNEQFF.

The chain uses TRBV7-3 and TRBJ2-1; 11 bases are a match to TRBD2. The trim removed 6 bases at V and 4 bases at J, leaving 2 bases unmatched. This CDR3 is built from 14 residues. Per the germline V gene, CDR1 is SGHTA and CDR2 is FQGTGA. The CDR3 nucleotides are TGTGCCAGCAGTAGACTAGCGGGATACAATGAGCAGTTCTTC. It translates to CASSRLAGYNEQFF.

This clone came up a few times. The chain joins TRBV9 to TRBJ2-3; weak D call: TRBD2 (5 bases). The CDR3 runs 15 residues. V lost 2 bases and J lost 0, with 10 bases in between. Germline V gene lookup returns CDR1 SGDLS and CDR2 YYNGEE. The CDR3 sequence is CASSVSGPSTDTQYF. The CDR3 DNA reads as TGTGCCAGCAGCGTGAGCGGACCTAGCACAGATACGCAGTATTTT.

The chain is built from TRBV6-6 and TRBJ2-5, with D possibly TRBD1 on 5 matching bases. The germline V gene encodes CDR1 MNHNY and CDR2 SVGAGI (reference sequence). V lost 5 bases, J lost 5 bases, and 12 bases lay in between. The CDR3 sequence is 13 residues long. CDR3 nucleotides: TGTGCCAGCAGTCACCGACAGCCGGAGACCCAGTACTTC. It is translated as CASSHRQPETQYF.

This clone was detected a few times. The gene calls are TRBV7-2 and TRBJ2-1, with D unresolved. This CDR3 contains 13 residues. Trimming pared 1 base from V and 6 bases from J, leaving 7 bases between. Germline-derived CDR1 and CDR2 are SGHTA and FQGNSA. In DNA form, the CDR3 reads TGTGCCAGCAGCTTAGGGCAGTTCAATGAGCAGTTCTTC. It specifies CASSLGQFNEQFF.

This clone was detected only a few times. V is TRBV4-2 and J is TRBJ2-1; D is possibly TRBD2 (5 bases). The CDR3 loop spans 15 amino acids. CDR1 and CDR2 (germline): LGHNA, YNFKEQ. The V gene lost 1 base and the J gene lost 0 bases, with 7 bases spanning the gap. In nucleotides, the CDR3 is TGTGCCAGCAGCCAAGGGGGAGACTCCTACAATGAGCAGTTCTTC. Its translation: CASSQGGDSYNEQFF.

The gene calls are TRBV5-4 and TRBJ2-2, with 9 positions matching TRBD2. The V segment lost 4 bases and the J segment 2 bases; nucleotides outside the gene matches: 6. Germline V CDR1 and CDR2: SGHNT, YYREEE (reference sequence). The CDR3 is 16 amino acids. In DNA form, the CDR3 reads TGTGCCAGCAGCGCTGGACTAGCGTCAAACACCGGGGAGCTGTTTTTT. This gives the protein CASSAGLASNTGELFF.

V and J are TRBV2 and TRBJ2-3; 7 bases line up with TRBD1. V lost 6 bases and J lost 6; bases outside the gene matches: 9. There are 14 residues in the CDR3. From germline, CDR1 is SNHLY and CDR2 FYNNEI. CDR3 sequence reads: CASSATGDGDTQYF. CDR3 DNA sequence: TGTGCCAGCAGCGCTACAGGGGACGGGGATACGCAGTATTTT.